This TCR beta chain was identified during a study of T cell repertoires in cytomegalovirus infection. General study results and limits: In two of eight donors, the top clonotype was HLA-C-restricted CMV-specific.

From the reads, TCRdb called clonotypes with MiXCR, one entry per CDR3 protein. This table has about 260,000 distinct CDR3 sequences, approximately 15% appearing once. Details on this clonotype: Its antigen is undetermined.

CDR3 length equals 12 residues. V was pared by 8 bases and J by 6 bases, with 1 base of the junction left unmatched. In germline, CDR1 is MNHEY, CDR2 SVGAGI. This chain connects TRBV6-5 to TRBJ1-4; 9 nucleotides match TRBD1. The TCR comes from a human donor in good health (CMV status not recorded). Some clones in this sample may be carry-over from other donors' samples. Sequenced input: PBMCs. The CDR3 nucleotides read TGTGCCAGCCGGACAGGGGATGAAAAACTGTTTTTT. As protein: CASRTGDEKLFF.